What follows describes a single TCR beta chain. The data belong to a study of blood T cell repertoires in COVID-19. Study-level information: There were acute and convalescent COVID-19 samples, and they came from the United States, Italy and Spain. T cells, B-cell-depleted T cells, or PBMCs provided the cDNA or gDNA that served as material.

Germline V gene data show CDR1 as KGHSH and CDR2 as LQKENI. The CDR3 loop spans 17 amino acids. Germline trimming cut 3 bases from V and 6 bases from J; bases unmatched to any gene: 11. Per the original methods: Estimated nucleated cell counts came from reference gene primer amplification. Here immunoSEQ multiplex PCR was the method, and the copy in TCRdb shows in-frame clones only, minus some. That table furnishes V, J and clone size, whereas the DNA furnished D and trimming. This sample has just under 150,000 clones, with around four fifths found just once. Input material: peripheral blood. The chain uses TRBV18 and TRBJ1-1, with 12 bases fitting TRBD1. The sequence was collected from a human donor in a cohort sampled during active COVID-19. The CDR3 loop reads CASSPRGQGAQVAEAFF. For the CDR3, the DNA is TGTGCCAGCTCACCCCGGGGACAGGGGGCGCAGGTGGCTGAAGCTTTCTTT. The whole variable domain, remainder taken from reference TRBV18 and TRBJ1-1, is NAGVMQNPRHLVRRRGQEARLRCSPMKGHSHVYWYRQLPEEGLKFMVYLQKENIIDESGMPKERFSAEFPKEGPSILRIQQVVRGDSAAYFCASSPRGQGAQVAEAFFGQGTRLTVV.